Presented here are 3 T cell receptor beta chains from one specimen sequenced in a study of T-cell reconstitution after alpha-beta-depleted transplantation in children. Unique molecular identifiers tagged the TCRbeta library. MiXCR was run by TCRdb on the PCR reads, yielding one entry per CDR3 protein. The sample shows hundreds of thousands of distinct CDR3 sequences, 20% to 25% of them seen only once. This material consisted of PBMCs, mostly from graft donor cells, taken 360 days after TCRalphabeta/CD19-depleted stem cell transplant. Receptor source: a boy in the first two years of life who had a stem cell transplant for acute myeloid leukemia, so the T cells may come from the graft donor.

V gene TRBV29-1 combines with J gene TRBJ1-2; D gene uncertain. The ends were cut back, 7 bases at V and 4 bases at J, with 28 bases in the middle. The CDR3 covers 17 residues. The germline gives CDR1 SQVTM, CDR2 ANQGSEA. The CDR3 bases are TGCAGCGCCGAAGGCAGGCTCGGGTCGTCGGACCCCTATGGCTACACCTTC. Its protein product is CSAEGRLGSSDPYGYTF.

The rearrangement uses TRBV6-2 or TRBV6-3 and TRBJ2-1; 11 positions match TRBD2. The CDR3 consists of 14 residues. Germline V lookup: CDR1 MNHEY, CDR2 SVGEGT. The V segment lost 8 bases and the J segment 9 bases; nucleotides outside the gene matches: 9. The CDR3 nucleotides are TGTGCCAGCGATGTAGCGGGGGGGCTGGGTGAGCAGTTCTTC. Translation gives CASDVAGGLGEQFF.

This clonotype was counted between two and nine times. The chain uses TRBV30 and TRBJ1-3; D not resolved. The CDR3 totals 14 residues. Trimming pared 0 bases from V and 3 bases from J, leaving 9 bases between. Germline V CDR1 and CDR2: GTSNPN, SVGIG (reference sequence). As DNA, the CDR3 is TGTGCCTGGAGTGTACCTCGTTTTGGAAACACCATATATTTT. Protein product: CAWSVPRFGNTIYF.